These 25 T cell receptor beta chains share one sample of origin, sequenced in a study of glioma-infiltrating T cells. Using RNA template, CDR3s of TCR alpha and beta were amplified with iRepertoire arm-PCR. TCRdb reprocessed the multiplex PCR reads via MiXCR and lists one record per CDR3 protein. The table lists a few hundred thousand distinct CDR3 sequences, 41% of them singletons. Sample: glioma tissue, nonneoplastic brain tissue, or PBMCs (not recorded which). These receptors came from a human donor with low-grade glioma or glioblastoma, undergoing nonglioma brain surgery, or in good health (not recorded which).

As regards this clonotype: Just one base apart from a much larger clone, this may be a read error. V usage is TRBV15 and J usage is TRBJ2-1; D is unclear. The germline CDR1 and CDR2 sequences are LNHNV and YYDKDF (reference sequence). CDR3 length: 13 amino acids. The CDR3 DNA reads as TGTGCCACCAGCCCCCAGATCTCCAATGGGCAGTTCTTC. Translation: CATSPQISNGQFF.

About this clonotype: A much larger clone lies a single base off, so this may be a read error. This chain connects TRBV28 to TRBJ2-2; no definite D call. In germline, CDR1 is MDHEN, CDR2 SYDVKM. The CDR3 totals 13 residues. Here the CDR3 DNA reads TGTGCCAGCAGTTTCCCCAGCACCGTGGAGCTGTTTTTT. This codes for CASSFPSTVELFF. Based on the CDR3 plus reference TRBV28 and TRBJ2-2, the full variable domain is DVKVTQSSRYLVKRTGEKVFLECVQDMDHENMFWYRQDPGLGLRLIYFSYDVKMKEKGDIPEGYSVSREKKERFSLILESASTNQTSMYLCASSFPSTVELFFGEGSRLTVL.

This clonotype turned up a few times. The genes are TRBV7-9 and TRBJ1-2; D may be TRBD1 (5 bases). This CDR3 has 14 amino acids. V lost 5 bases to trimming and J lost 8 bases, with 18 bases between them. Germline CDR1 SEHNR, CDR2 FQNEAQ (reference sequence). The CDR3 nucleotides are TGTGCCAGCAGCCAATCCCCTACAGGTTCAGGCTACACCTTC. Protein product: CASSQSPTGSGYTF.

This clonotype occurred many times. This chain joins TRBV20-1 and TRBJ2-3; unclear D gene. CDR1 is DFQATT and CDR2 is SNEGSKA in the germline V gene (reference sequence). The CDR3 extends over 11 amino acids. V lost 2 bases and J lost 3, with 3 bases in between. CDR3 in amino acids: CSARLTDTQYF. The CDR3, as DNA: TGCAGTGCTAGACTAACAGATACGCAGTATTTT.

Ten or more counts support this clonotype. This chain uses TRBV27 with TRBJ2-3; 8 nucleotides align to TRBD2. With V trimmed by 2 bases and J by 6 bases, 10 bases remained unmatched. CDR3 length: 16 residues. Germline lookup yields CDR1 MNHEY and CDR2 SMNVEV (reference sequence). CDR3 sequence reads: CASSLILASGWDTQYF. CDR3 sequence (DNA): TGTGCCAGCAGTTTAATCCTGGCTAGCGGGTGGGATACGCAGTATTTT.

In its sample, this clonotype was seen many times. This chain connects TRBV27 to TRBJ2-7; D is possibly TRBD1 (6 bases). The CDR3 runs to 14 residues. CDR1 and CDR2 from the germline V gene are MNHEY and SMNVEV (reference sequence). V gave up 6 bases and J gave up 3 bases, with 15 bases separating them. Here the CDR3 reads CASRPYRGGYEQYF. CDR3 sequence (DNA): TGTGCCAGCAGGCCCTACCGAGGGGGCTACGAGCAGTACTTC.

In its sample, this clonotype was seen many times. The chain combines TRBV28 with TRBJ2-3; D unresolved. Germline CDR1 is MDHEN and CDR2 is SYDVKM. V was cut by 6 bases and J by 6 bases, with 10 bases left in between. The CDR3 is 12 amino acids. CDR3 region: CASSLLTDTQYF. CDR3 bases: TGTGCCAGCAGCCTACTTACCGATACGCAGTATTTT.

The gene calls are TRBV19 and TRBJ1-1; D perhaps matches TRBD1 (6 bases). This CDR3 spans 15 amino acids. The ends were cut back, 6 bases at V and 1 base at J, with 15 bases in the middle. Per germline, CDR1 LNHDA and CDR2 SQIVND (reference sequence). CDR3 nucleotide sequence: TGTGCCAGTAGCGTTGGGGGGGGCACGAACACTGAAGCTTTCTTT. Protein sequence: CASSVGGGTNTEAFF.

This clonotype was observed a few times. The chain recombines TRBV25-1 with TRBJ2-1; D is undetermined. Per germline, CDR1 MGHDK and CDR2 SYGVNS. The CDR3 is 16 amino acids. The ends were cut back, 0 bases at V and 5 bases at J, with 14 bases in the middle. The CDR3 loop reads CASSEYKGFSDNEQFF. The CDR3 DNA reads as TGTGCCAGCAGTGAATATAAAGGTTTCTCGGACAATGAGCAGTTCTTC.

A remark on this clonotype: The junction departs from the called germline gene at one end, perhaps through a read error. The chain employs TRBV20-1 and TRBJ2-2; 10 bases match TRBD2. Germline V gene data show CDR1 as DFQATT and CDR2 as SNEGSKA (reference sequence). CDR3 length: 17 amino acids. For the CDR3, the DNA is TGCAGTGCTAAACTTATCCTAGCGGGAGCACACACCTGGGAGCTGTTTTTT. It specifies CSAKLILAGAHTWELFF.

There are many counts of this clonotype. DNA for the CDR3: TGTGCCAGCAGCCACGACAGCTACGAGCAGTACTTC. Encoded protein: CASSHDSYEQYF. The genes are TRBV6-2 or TRBV6-3 and TRBJ2-7; perhaps TRBD1 as D (5 bases). The germline CDR1 and CDR2 sequences are MNHEY and SVGEGT. The CDR3 sequence is 12 residues long. Trimming left V 6 bases short and J 3 bases short, with 9 bases between.

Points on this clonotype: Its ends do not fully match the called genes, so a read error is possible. DNA of the CDR3: TGTGCCAGCAGCGATATCGGGACAACAATAGTAGGCGAGCAGTGCTTC. This sequence encodes CASSDIGTTIVGEQCF. The chain is built from TRBV27 and TRBJ2-7, with D perhaps TRBD1 (6 bases). This CDR3 comprises 16 residues. Per germline, CDR1 MNHEY and CDR2 SMNVEV (reference sequence).

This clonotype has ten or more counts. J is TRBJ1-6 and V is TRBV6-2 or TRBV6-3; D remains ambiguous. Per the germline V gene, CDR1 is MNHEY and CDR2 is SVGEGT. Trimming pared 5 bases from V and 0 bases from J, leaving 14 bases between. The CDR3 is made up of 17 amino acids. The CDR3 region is CASSPGIIYSYNSPLHF. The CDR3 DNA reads TGTGCCAGCAGTCCTGGGATCATCTACTCCTATAATTCACCCCTCCACTTT.

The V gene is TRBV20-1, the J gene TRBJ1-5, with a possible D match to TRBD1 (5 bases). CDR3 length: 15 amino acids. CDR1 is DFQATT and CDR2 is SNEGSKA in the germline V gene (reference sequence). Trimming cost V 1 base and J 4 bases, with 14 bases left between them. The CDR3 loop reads CSARVLGEENQPQHF. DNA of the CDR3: TGCAGTGCTAGAGTTTTAGGGGAGGAGAATCAGCCCCAGCATTTT.

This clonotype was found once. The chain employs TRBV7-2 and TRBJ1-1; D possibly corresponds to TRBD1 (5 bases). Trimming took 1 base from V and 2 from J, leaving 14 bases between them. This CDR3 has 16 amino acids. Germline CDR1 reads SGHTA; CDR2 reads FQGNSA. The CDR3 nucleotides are TGTGCCAGCAGCTTAGTCCCTGGGGCAGTTAACACTGAAGCTTTCTTT. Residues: CASSLVPGAVNTEAFF.

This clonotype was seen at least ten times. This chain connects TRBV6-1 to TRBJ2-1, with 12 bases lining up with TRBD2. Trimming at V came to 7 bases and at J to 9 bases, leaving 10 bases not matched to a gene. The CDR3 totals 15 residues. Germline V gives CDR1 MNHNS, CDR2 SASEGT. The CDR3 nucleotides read TGTGCCAGCAACAGACTAGCGGGAGCCCCCGGTGAGCAGTTCTTC. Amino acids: CASNRLAGAPGEQFF.

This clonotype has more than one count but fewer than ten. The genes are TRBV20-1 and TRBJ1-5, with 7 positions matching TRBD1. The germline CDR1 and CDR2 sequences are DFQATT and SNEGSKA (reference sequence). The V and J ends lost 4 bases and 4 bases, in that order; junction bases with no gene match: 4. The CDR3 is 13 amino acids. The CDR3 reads CSAIGQENQPQHF. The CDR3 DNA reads TGCAGTGCTATAGGACAGGAGAATCAGCCCCAGCATTTT.

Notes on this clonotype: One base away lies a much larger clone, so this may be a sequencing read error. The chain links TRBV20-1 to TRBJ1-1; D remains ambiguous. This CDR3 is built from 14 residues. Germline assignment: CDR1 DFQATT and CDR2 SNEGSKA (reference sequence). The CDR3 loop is CSARDRLRWTEPFF. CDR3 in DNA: TGCAGTGCTAGAGACCGCCTAAGGTGGACTGAACCTTTCTTT.

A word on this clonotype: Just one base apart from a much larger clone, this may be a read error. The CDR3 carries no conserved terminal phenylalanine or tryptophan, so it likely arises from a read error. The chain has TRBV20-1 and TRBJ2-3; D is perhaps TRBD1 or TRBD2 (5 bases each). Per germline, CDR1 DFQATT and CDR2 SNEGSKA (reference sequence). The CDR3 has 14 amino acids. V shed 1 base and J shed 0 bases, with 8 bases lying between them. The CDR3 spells CSARARDSTDTQYL. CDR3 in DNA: TGCAGTGCTAGAGCCCGGGACAGCACAGATACGCAGTATCTT.

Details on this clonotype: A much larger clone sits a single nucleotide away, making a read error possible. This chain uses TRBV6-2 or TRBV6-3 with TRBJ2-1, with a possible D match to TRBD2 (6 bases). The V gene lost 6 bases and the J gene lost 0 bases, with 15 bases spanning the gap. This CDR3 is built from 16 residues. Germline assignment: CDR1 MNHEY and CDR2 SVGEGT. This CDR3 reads CASRGISGSSYNEQFF. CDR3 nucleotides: TGTGCCAGCAGGGGGATTAGCGGCAGCTCCTACAATGAGCAGTTCTTC.

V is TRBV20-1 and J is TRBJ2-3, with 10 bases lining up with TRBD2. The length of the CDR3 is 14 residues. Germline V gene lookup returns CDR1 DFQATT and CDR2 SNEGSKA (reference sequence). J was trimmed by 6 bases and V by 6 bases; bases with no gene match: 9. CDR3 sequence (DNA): TGCAGTGCCCGGACCCGTAGCGGGAGGGATACGCAGTATTTT. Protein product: CSARTRSGRDTQYF.

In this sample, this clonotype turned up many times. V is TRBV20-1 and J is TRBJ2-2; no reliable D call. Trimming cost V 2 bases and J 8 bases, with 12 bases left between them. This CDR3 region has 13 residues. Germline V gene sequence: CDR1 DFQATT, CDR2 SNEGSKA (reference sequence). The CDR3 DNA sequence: TGCAGTGCTAGAATGGACCTAGTGGGGGAGCTGTTTTTT. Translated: CSARMDLVGELFF.

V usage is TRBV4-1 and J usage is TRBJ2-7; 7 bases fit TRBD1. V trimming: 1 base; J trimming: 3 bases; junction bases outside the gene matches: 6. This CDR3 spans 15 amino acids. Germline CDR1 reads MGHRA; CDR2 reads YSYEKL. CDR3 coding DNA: TGCGCCAGCAGCCAAGGACAGGGTTACCACTACGAGCAGTACTTC. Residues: CASSQGQGYHYEQYF.

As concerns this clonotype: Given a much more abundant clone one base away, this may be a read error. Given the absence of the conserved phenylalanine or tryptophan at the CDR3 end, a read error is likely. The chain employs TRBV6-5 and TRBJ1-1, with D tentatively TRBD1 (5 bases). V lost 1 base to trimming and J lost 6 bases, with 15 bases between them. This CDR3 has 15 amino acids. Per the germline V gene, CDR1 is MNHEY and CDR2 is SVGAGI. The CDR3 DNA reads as TGTGCCAGCAGTTACTTGGGCAGGGTAGTTGCTGAAGCTTTCATT. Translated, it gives CASSYLGRVVAEAFI.

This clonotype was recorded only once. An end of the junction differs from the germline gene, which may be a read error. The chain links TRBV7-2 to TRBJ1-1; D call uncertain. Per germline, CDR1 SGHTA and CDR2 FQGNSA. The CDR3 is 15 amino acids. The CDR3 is CASSLWVSPNTETFF. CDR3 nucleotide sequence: TGTGCCAGCAGCTTATGGGTGTCGCCGAACACTGAAACTTTCTTT.